A selection of T cell receptor beta chains follows, all from one sample in a study of OX40 agonist ivuxolimab in advanced cancers. Assay: immunoSEQ multiplex PCR; the TCRdb copy retains only in-frame clones and omits some. The table shows roughly 36,000 clones, with over 60% occurring only once. This sample comprised CD4+ or CD8+ T cells sorted from blood, obtained in a trial of the OX40 agonist ivuxolimab. These receptors were obtained from an adult with an advanced solid tumor such as melanoma, head and neck, liver or kidney cancer. The CDR3 runs from the conserved cysteine through the conserved F or W. A D gene is named only where the DNA matches it firmly. For some rows the clone size is stated as once, few or many, or as a class when expanded; others skip it.

j_call clone_size v_call d_call cdr3_nt cdr3_aa
TRBJ2-1 - TRBV6-1 TRBD2 TGTGCCAGCAGTGAGCAACTTACTAGCGTGATATCCTACAATGAGCAGTTCTTC CASSEQLTSVISYNEQFF
TRBJ1-1 - TRBV6-6 TRBD1 TGTGCCAGCAGCCCAGACAGGGGGCACACTGAAGCTTTCTTT CASSPDRGHTEAFF
TRBJ2-1 - TRBV30 - TGTGCCTGGGGACTATCTACCTACAATGAGCAGTTCTTC CAWGLSTYNEQFF
TRBJ1-4 - TRBV7-2 - TGTGCCAGCAGCTTAGGCTCAGCGGATAATGAAAAACTGTTTTTT CASSLGSADNEKLFF
TRBJ1-1 - TRBV7-9 TRBD1 TGTGCCAGCAGCGCGGGAACAGGGGGAGCTTTCTTT CASSAGTGGAFF
TRBJ2-2 - TRBV9 - TGTGCCAGCAGCGTACCGGGGGCCACCGGGGAGCTGTTTTTT CASSVPGATGELFF
TRBJ2-2 - TRBV2 TRBD1 TGTGCCAGCAAAAGGACAGGGAACACCGGGGAGCTGTTTTTT CASKRTGNTGELFF
TRBJ2-5 - TRBV6-5 - TGTGCCAGCAGTTCTACGATTCAAGAGACCCAGTACTTC CASSSTIQETQYF
TRBJ1-1 - TRBV29-1 - TGCAGCGCCGGGAGGACTGAAGCTTTCTTT CSAGRTEAFF
TRBJ2-3 - TRBV19 - TGTGCCAGTAGTCCCCAGTCAGATACGCAGTATTTT CASSPQSDTQYF
TRBJ1-1 - TRBV2 - TGTGCCAGCAGTGATGTGTTATTCCGAGACACTGAAGCTTTCTTT CASSDVLFRDTEAFF
TRBJ1-2 - TRBV29-1 - TGCAGCGTTGTTCTGGGTCCCTATGGCTACACCTTC CSVVLGPYGYTF
TRBJ2-5 - TRBV19 TRBD1 TGTGCCAGTAGTCCGGGACAGGTACAAGAGACCCAGTACTTC CASSPGQVQETQYF
TRBJ2-4 - TRBV7-2 - TGTGCCAGCAGCCCAACAGGGACGAAAAACATTCAGTACTTC CASSPTGTKNIQYF
TRBJ1-1 - TRBV6-1 - TGTGCCAGCAGTCCCCAACAGGGGAACACTGAAGCTTTCTTT CASSPQQGNTEAFF
TRBJ1-4 - TRBV9 - TGTGCCAGCAGCGTACGGGGGGGTGAAAAACTGTTTTTT CASSVRGGEKLFF
TRBJ1-5 - TRBV19 - TGTGCCAGTAGGTTGACCTATAGCAATCAGCCCCAGCATTTT CASRLTYSNQPQHF
TRBJ2-1 - TRBV7-2 TRBD1 TGTGCCAGCACCCGACAGGGAATAAACAATGAGCAGTTCTTC CASTRQGINNEQFF
TRBJ2-1 - TRBV7-6 TRBD2 TGTGCCAGCAGAACCGGGACTAGCGGGGGGAATGAGCAGTTCTTC CASRTGTSGGNEQFF
TRBJ2-7 once TRBV29-1 TRBD1 TGCAGCACCGCGACAGGGGCGAGTTACGAGCAGTACTTC CSTATGASYEQYF
TRBJ2-3 - TRBV5-8 - TGTGCCAGCAGCTTACTAGCCACAGATACGCAGTATTTT CASSLLATDTQYF
TRBJ1-3 - TRBV7-9 TRBD1 TGTGCCAGCAGCCAACAGGGGAATAAAGCGGGAAACACCATATATTTT CASSQQGNKAGNTIYF
TRBJ2-2 - TRBV11-2 - TGTGCCAGCAGCTCCTGGGTTATAATCACCGGGGAGCTGTTTTTT CASSSWVIITGELFF
TRBJ1-5 - TRBV19 - TGTGCCAGTAGTAGGCACTGGGGAGCGGATCAGCCCCAGCATTTT CASSRHWGADQPQHF
TRBJ1-1 - TRBV7-2 - TGTGCCAGCCTCGGTTGGGGGGGTAAAAGAACTGAAGCTTTCTTT CASLGWGGKRTEAFF
TRBJ2-3 - TRBV2 - TGTGCCAGCAGTGAATTACGTCTGGGCACAGATACGCAGTATTTT CASSELRLGTDTQYF
TRBJ1-2 - TRBV6-5 - TGTGCCAGCAGTTATCGACACGCTCCTAACTATGGCTACACCTTC CASSYRHAPNYGYTF
TRBJ1-3 - TRBV15 - TGTGCCACCAGCAGAGAACTACGCACCGTCCGCGACTCTGGAAACACCATATATTTT CATSRELRTVRDSGNTIYF
TRBJ1-5 - TRBV29-1 - TGCAGCCCAACCGGGGGGCACGCCGGATCAGCCCCAGCATTT CSPTGGHAGSAPAF
TRBJ1-1 - TRBV4-1 - TGCGCCAGCATGGCAGGCGTGAACACTGAAGCTTTCTTT CASMAGVNTEAFF
TRBJ1-2 - TRBV5-4 - TGTGCCAGCAGCTTGGTGGGGGTAGGTTATGGCTACACCTTC CASSLVGVGYGYTF
TRBJ1-1 - TRBV10-3 TRBD1 TGTGCCATCAGTGAGACAGGGGTTTCTGAAGCTTTCTTT CAISETGVSEAFF
TRBJ2-7 - TRBV30 - TGTGCCTGTGAGGGGACCGCCTACGAGCAGTACTTC CACEGTAYEQYF
TRBJ1-5 - TRBV6-5 - TGTGCCAGCAGGACCGGGAGTAGCAATCAGCCCCAGCATTTT CASRTGSSNQPQHF
TRBJ1-3 - TRBV29-1 - TGCAGCGTTGGGCTGTTCTCTGGAAACACCATATATTTT CSVGLFSGNTIYF
TRBJ1-2 - TRBV9 - TGTGCCAGCAGCGTAGGGGGGCCTAATGGCTACACCTTC CASSVGGPNGYTF
TRBJ1-1 - TRBV7-2 - TGTGCCAGCAGCTACTACCAGTCCACTGAAGCTTTCTTT CASSYYQSTEAFF
TRBJ2-5 - TRBV12-5 TRBD1 TGTGCTAGTGGTTTGCCGGACAGGGTGGAGACCCAGTACTTC CASGLPDRVETQYF
TRBJ1-2 - TRBV19 - TGTGCCAGTAGTACACTTGGACAGTACTATGGCTACACCTTC CASSTLGQYYGYTF
TRBJ2-3 few TRBV28 - TGTGCCAGCAGGGGACGGACATACGGGCAGTATTTT CASRGRTYGQYF
TRBJ1-2 few TRBV29-1 - TGCAGCGTTGATTCCCCTGGGGAGGGCTATGGCTACACCTTC CSVDSPGEGYGYTF
TRBJ2-3 once TRBV27 TRBD1 TGTGCCAGCAGTTTAGGACAGGGGGCTGGTGGAGATACGCAGTATTTT CASSLGQGAGGDTQYF
TRBJ2-1 - TRBV29-1 - TGCAGCGTGGGGTTAAATGAGCAGTTCTTC CSVGLNEQFF